This entry lists 9 T cell receptor beta chains sequenced from one sample in a study of blood T cell repertoires in COVID-19. The assay was immunoSEQ multiplex PCR, and TCRdb's table has in-frame clones only and misses some. The sample consists of fewer than 200,000 clones, approximately 85% of them appearing once. Sequencing used peripheral blood. These receptors came from a man aged 55 to 70 who had recovered from COVID-19.

The V call is TRBV7-3, the J call TRBJ2-1; D not resolved. CDR1 and CDR2 from the germline V gene are SGHTA and FQGTGA. V lost 1 base to trimming and J lost 2 bases, with 6 bases between them. The CDR3 consists of 14 residues. The CDR3 sequence is CASSLSSPYNEQFF. CDR3 nucleotides: TGTGCCAGCAGCTTAAGTAGCCCCTACAATGAGCAGTTCTTC.

The chain recombines TRBV5-6 with TRBJ1-4, with D perhaps matching TRBD1 (6 bases). CDR3 length equals 14 residues. Trimming stripped 4 bases from V and 3 bases from J, with 10 bases between. Looked up from germline, CDR1 is SGHDT and CDR2 is YYEEEE. The CDR3 loop is CASSLTGSNEKLFF. The CDR3 DNA follows: TGTGCCAGCAGCCTCACAGGGTCTAATGAAAAACTGTTTTTT.

In DNA, the CDR3 is TGTGCCACCAATAGACAGCACGACACTGAAGCTTTCTTT. Protein sequence: CATNRQHDTEAFF. The chain carries TRBV15 and TRBJ1-1, with D possibly matching TRBD1 (5 bases). V lost 7 bases and J 3 bases, leaving 12 bases between the germline ends. The CDR3 is made up of 13 amino acids. Germline CDR1 LNHNV, CDR2 YYDKDF (reference sequence).

This clone was picked up a small number of times. The chain joins TRBV6-2 or TRBV6-3 to TRBJ1-5, with D unclear. Trimming removed 4 bases from V and 5 bases from J, with 9 bases in between. CDR1 MNHEY and CDR2 SVGEGT come from the germline V gene. The CDR3 covers 13 residues. This chain's CDR3 is CASSSQADQPQHF. The CDR3 region has the DNA TGTGCCAGCAGTTCGCAAGCTGATCAGCCCCAGCATTTT.

This sequence joins TRBV7-2 and TRBJ1-5; D may be TRBD1 (5 bases). Germline loops: CDR1 SGHTA, CDR2 FQGNSA. The ends were cut back, 2 bases at V and 4 bases at J, with 9 bases in the middle. There are 14 residues in the CDR3. The CDR3: CASSLRGSNQPQHF. For the CDR3, the DNA is TGTGCCAGCAGCTTAAGGGGATCGAATCAGCCCCAGCATTTT.

The V call is TRBV4-1, the J call TRBJ2-7; TRBD1 agrees at 7 bases. Looked up from germline, CDR1 is MGHRA and CDR2 is YSYEKL. Trimming took 4 bases from V and 4 from J; bases not matched to a gene: 10. CDR3 length equals 15 residues. For the CDR3, the DNA is TGCGCCAGCAGCCGCTTGGGACAGCTTCCGTACGAGCAGTACTTC. Translating gives CASSRLGQLPYEQYF.

This chain connects TRBV25-1 to TRBJ2-7; D possibly corresponds to TRBD1 (6 bases). Germline-derived CDR1 and CDR2 are MGHDK and SYGVNS. Trimming left V 6 bases short and J 9 bases short, with 21 bases between. The CDR3 totals 14 residues. The CDR3: CASRPTGHPVRQYF. Here the CDR3 DNA reads TGTGCCAGCAGACCGACAGGACACCCTGTAAGGCAGTACTTC.

The J gene is TRBJ1-2, the V gene TRBV29-1, with no clear D. Germline loops: CDR1 SQVTM, CDR2 ANQGSEA. The germline V and J ends were trimmed by 3 bases and 0 bases, with 8 bases remaining between them. This CDR3 has 13 residues. This chain's CDR3 is CSVERTANYGYTF. For the CDR3, the DNA is TGCAGCGTTGAGCGTACAGCTAACTATGGCTACACCTTC.

The chain links TRBV9 to TRBJ1-2; tentatively, D is TRBD1 (5 bases). With 4 bases removed from V and 8 bases from J, the gap between germline ends came to 9 bases. Germline values: CDR1 SGDLS, CDR2 YYNGEE. The CDR3 has 11 residues. The CDR3 protein is CASSRGGGYTF. CDR3 DNA sequence: TGTGCCAGCAGCAGGGGTGGGGGCTACACCTTC.